Presented here are 9 T cell receptor beta chains from one specimen sequenced in a study of CD8+ T cells in alopecia areata (dated by TCRdb to the late 2010s). The library was made by the immunoSEQ multiplex PCR assay. For TCR sequencing, RNA was extracted from every sample and reverse transcribed into cDNA to serve as template. Held by TCRdb, this immuneACCESS table contains in-frame sequences only and omits some clones. Under half of the omission traces to an unresolved V gene where checked; the cause of the rest is unknown. A total of over 150,000 clones appear in this sample, 50% to 60% of them only once. The ten largest make up approximately 0.63% of the sample. Explained via the paper, the time point label denotes: around 28 days on oral tofacitinib. The treatment or condition label for this specimen denotes: oral pan-JAK inhibitor, 5-10 mg twice daily. The input for sequencing was CD4+ T cells sorted from blood, taken at week 4, from a patient treated with tofacitinib. These TCRs come from a human donor with alopecia areata.

V is TRBV9 and J is TRBJ2-1, with a possible D match to TRBD2 (6 bases). The germline CDR1 and CDR2 sequences are SGDLS and YYNGEE. The V and J ends lost 2 bases and 7 bases respectively, with 10 bases between them. The CDR3 consists of 13 residues. This CDR3 is CASSVTLANEQFF. CDR3 coding DNA: TGTGCCAGCAGCGTTACACTAGCAAATGAGCAGTTCTTC.

The chain combines TRBV5-4 with TRBJ2-2; D gene uncertain. Per germline, CDR1 SGHNT and CDR2 YYREEE (reference sequence). With 0 bases removed from V and 8 bases from J, the gap between germline ends came to 11 bases. This CDR3 has 14 amino acids. The CDR3 bases are TGTGCCAGCAGCTTGGGTCTAAGTCAAGGGGAGCTGTTTTTT. It translates to CASSLGLSQGELFF.

This rearrangement joins TRBV5-1 to TRBJ2-5, with 8 positions matching TRBD2. The CDR3 is made up of 16 amino acids. V trimming: 1 base; J trimming: 7 bases; junction bases outside the gene matches: 12. Germline values: CDR1 SGHRS, CDR2 YFSETQ. In DNA, the CDR3 is TGCGCCAGCAGCTTGTTTTCCGGGACTAGTGTTGGGACCCAGTACTTC. It specifies CASSLFSGTSVGTQYF.

The rearrangement joins TRBV4-1 to TRBJ1-4; D is possibly TRBD1 (6 bases). V lost 1 base and J lost 0, with 15 bases in between. The V gene's germline CDR1 is MGHRA and CDR2 YSYEKL. The length of the CDR3 is 18 residues. CDR3 bases: TGCGCCAGCAGCCAAGCCCTAACACAGGGTGCAACTAATGAAAAACTGTTTTTT. This encodes CASSQALTQGATNEKLFF.

This clone was recorded a few times. The chain couples TRBV28 to TRBJ2-7; 7 nucleotides match TRBD1. V dropped 7 bases and J dropped 2; count of bases not matched to a gene: 5. The CDR3 spans 13 residues. CDR1 MDHEN and CDR2 SYDVKM come from the germline V gene. The CDR3 sequence: CASNQQGPYEQYF. The CDR3 DNA follows: TGTGCCAGCAACCAACAGGGGCCCTACGAGCAGTACTTC.

V and J are TRBV29-1 and TRBJ1-4; D gene unclear. This CDR3 contains 14 residues. Germline V gene lookup returns CDR1 SQVTM and CDR2 ANQGSEA. The V end lost 7 bases, the J end lost 3 bases, and 15 bases lay between the germline ends. For the CDR3, the DNA is TGCAGCGCCACTTGGGCGGGTGCTAATGAAAAACTGTTTTTT. As protein: CSATWAGANEKLFF.

The V gene is TRBV15, the J gene TRBJ2-3; the match to TRBD1 covers 7 bases. This CDR3 has 16 amino acids. CDR1 and CDR2 from the germline V gene are LNHNV and YYDKDF (reference sequence). V was clipped by 1 base and J by 0 bases; unmatched bases: 4. The CDR3, as DNA: TGTGCCACCAGCAGAGGGACAGGCGGTAGCACAGATACGCAGTATTTT. The encoded protein is CATSRGTGGSTDTQYF.

This clone was observed a few times. This chain connects TRBV27 to TRBJ2-1, with no clear D. The germline gives CDR1 MNHEY, CDR2 SMNVEV (reference sequence). This CDR3 region has 15 residues. V was shortened by 4 bases and J by 7 bases, with 17 bases between the two germline ends. As DNA, the CDR3 is TGTGCCAGCAGTTACCGGGCCAGCCCTTTGAATGAGCAGTTCTTC. Protein product: CASSYRASPLNEQFF.

The rearrangement joins TRBV7-8 to TRBJ2-5, with D hard to call. V was trimmed by 1 base and J by 4 bases, leaving 10 bases between them. Germline lookup yields CDR1 SGHVS and CDR2 FQNEAQ. The CDR3 has 14 amino acids. For the CDR3, the DNA is TGTGCCAGCAGCTTAGGGCGCGCCCCAGAGACCCAGTACTTC. Its protein product is CASSLGRAPETQYF. Together with reference TRBV7-8 and TRBJ2-5, the CDR3 gives the full variable domain: GAGVSQSPRYKVAKRGQDVALRCDPISGHVSLFWYQQALGQGPEFLTYFQNEAQLDKSGLPSDRFFAERPEGSVSTLKIQRTQQEDSAVYLCASSLGRAPETQYFGPGTRLLVL.